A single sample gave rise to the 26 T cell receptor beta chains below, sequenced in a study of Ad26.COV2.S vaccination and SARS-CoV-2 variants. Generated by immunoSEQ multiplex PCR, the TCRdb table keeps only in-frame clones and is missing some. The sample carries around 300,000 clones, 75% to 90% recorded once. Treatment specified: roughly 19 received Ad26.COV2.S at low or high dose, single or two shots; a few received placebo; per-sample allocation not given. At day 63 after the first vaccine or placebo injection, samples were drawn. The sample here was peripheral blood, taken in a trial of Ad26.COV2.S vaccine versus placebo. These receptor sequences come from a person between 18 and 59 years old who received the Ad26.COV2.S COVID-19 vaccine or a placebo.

CDR3 loop: CASSPPGVNEQFF. The DNA of the CDR3 is TGTGCCAGCAGTCCACCGGGGGTTAATGAGCAGTTCTTC. The chain links TRBV27 to TRBJ2-1; possible D gene TRBD2, 6 bases. The CDR3 runs 13 residues. V lost 5 bases and J 7 bases, leaving 12 bases between the germline ends. Germline CDR1 and CDR2: MNHEY and SMNVEV (reference sequence).

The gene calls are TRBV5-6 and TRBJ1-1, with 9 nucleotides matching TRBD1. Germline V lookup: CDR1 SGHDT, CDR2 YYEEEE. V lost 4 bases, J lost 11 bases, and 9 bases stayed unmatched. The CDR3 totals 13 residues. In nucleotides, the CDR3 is TGTGCCAGCAGCAGTCCTACAGGGGGCTGGGCTTTCTTT. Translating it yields CASSSPTGGWAFF.

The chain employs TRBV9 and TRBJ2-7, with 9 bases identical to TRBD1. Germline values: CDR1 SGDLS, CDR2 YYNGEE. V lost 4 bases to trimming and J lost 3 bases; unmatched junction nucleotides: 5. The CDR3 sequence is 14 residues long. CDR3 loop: CASSPRQGDYEQYF. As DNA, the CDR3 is TGTGCCAGCAGCCCCCGACAGGGGGACTACGAGCAGTACTTC.

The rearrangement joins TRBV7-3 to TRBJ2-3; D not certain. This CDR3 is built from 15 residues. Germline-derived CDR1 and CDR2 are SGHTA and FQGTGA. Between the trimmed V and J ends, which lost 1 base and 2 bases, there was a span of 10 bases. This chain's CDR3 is CASSLNSGFTDTQYF. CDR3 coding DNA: TGTGCCAGCAGCTTAAATTCGGGCTTCACAGATACGCAGTATTTT. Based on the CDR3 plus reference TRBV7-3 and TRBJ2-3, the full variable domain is GAGVSQTPSNKVTEKGKYVELRCDPISGHTALYWYRQSLGQGPEFLIYFQGTGAADDSGLPNDRFFAVRPEGSVSTLKIQRTERGDSAVYLCASSLNSGFTDTQYFGPGTRLTVL.

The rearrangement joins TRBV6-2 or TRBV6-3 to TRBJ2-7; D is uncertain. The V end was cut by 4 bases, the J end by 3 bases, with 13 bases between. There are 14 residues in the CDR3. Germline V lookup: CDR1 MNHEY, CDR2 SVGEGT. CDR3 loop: CASSSPPQSYEQYF. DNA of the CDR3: TGTGCCAGCAGTTCCCCCCCACAGAGCTACGAGCAGTACTTC.

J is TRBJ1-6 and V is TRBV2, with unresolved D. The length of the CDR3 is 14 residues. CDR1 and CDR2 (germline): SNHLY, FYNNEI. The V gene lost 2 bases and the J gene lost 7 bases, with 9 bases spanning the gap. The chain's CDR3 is CASSEMAVNSPLHF. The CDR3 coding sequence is TGTGCCAGCAGTGAAATGGCCGTGAATTCACCCCTCCACTTT.

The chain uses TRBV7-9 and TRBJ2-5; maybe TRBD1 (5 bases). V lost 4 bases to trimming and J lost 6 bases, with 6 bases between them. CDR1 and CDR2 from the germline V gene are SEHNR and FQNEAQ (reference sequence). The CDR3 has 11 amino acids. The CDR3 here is CASSSGQTQYF. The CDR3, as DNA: TGTGCCAGCAGCTCAGGGCAGACCCAGTACTTC.

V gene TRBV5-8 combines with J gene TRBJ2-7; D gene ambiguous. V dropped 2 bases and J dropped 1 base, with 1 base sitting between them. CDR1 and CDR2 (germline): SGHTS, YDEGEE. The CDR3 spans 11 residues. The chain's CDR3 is CASSFSYEQYF. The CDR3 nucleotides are TGTGCCAGCAGCTTTTCCTACGAGCAGTACTTC. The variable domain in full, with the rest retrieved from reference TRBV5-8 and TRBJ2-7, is EAGVTQSPTHLIKTRGQQATLRCSPISGHTSVYWYQQALGLGLQFLLWYDEGEERNRGNFPPRFSGRQFPNYSSELNVNALELEDSALYLCASSFSYEQYFGPGTRLTVT.

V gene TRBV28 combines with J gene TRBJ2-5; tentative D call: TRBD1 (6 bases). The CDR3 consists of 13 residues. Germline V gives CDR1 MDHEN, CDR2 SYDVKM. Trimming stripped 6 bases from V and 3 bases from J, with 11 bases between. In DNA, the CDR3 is TGTGCCAGCAGCGGGACATCCGAAGAGACCCAGTACTTC. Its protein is CASSGTSEETQYF.

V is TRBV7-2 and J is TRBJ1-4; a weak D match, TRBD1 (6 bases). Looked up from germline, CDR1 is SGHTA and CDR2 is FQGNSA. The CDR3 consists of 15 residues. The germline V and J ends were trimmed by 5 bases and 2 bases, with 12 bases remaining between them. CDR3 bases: TGTGCCAGCAGCCTCGGGGGGCCTACTAATGAAAAACTGTTTTTT. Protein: CASSLGGPTNEKLFF.

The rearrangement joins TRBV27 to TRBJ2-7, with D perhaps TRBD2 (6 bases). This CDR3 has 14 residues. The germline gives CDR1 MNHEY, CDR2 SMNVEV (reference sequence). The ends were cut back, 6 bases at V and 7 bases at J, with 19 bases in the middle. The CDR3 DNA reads TGTGCCAGCAGCCGGGGGTTAGCTGCAGAAGAGCAGTACTTC. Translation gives CASSRGLAAEEQYF.

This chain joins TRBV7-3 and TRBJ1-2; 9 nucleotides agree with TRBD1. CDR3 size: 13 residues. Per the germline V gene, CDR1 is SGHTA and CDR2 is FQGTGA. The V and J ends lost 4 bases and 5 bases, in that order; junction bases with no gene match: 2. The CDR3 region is CASSSGQGYGYTF. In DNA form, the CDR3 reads TGTGCCAGCAGCTCGGGACAGGGATATGGCTACACCTTC.

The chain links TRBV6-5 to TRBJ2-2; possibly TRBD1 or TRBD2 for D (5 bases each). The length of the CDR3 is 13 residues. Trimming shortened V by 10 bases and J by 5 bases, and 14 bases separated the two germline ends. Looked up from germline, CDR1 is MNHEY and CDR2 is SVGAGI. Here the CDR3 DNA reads TGTGCCACCGCCGGGACCGGGACCGGGGAGCTGTTTTTT. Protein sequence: CATAGTGTGELFF.

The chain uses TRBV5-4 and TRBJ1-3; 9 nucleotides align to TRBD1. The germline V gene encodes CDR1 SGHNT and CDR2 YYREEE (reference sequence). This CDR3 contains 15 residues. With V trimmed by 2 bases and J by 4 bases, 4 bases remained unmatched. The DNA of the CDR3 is TGTGCCAGCAGCTTAAACAGGGGGCAAGGAAACACCATATATTTT. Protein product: CASSLNRGQGNTIYF.

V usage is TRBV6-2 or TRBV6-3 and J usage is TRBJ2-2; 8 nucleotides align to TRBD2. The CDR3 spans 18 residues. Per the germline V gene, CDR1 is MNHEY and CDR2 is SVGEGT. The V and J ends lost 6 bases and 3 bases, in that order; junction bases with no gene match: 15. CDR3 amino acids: CASSSATSGRLHTGELFF. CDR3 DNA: TGTGCCAGCAGCTCCGCCACTAGCGGACGATTACACACCGGGGAGCTGTTTTTT.

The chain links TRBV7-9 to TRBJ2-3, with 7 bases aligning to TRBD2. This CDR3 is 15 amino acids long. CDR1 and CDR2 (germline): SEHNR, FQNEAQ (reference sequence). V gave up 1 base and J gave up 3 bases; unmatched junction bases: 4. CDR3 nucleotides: TGTGCCAGCAGCTTAGGACTAGCCGAGACAGATACGCAGTATTTT. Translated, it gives CASSLGLAETDTQYF.

The CDR3 DNA follows: TGTGCCAGCAGCTTAGCCCCCCCGAGCTCTGGAAACACCATATATTTT. Its protein is CASSLAPPSSGNTIYF. The J gene is TRBJ1-3, the V gene TRBV7-9; D is uncertain. This CDR3 contains 16 residues. V was trimmed by 0 bases and J by 0 bases, leaving 9 bases between them. Looked up from germline, CDR1 is SEHNR and CDR2 is FQNEAQ (reference sequence).

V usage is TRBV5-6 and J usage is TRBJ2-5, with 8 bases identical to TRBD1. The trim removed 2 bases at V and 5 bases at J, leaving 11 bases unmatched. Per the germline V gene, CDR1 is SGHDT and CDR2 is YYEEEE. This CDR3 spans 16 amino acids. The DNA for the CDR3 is TGTGCCAGCAGCTTTGGGGTGCAGGGGGCGACGGAGACCCAGTACTTC. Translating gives CASSFGVQGATETQYF.

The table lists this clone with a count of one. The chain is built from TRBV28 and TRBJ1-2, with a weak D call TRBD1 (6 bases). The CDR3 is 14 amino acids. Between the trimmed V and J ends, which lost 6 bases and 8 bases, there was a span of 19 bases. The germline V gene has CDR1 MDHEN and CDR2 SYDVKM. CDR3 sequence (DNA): TGTGCCAGCAGGGGAGAGGGGGGCGCCTGGGGCTACACCTTC. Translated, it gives CASRGEGGAWGYTF.

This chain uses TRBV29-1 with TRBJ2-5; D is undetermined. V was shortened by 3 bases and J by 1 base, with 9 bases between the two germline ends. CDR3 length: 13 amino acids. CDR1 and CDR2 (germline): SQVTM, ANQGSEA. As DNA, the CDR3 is TGCAGCGTTGAGCGGAGTTTCCAAGAGACCCAGTACTTC. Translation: CSVERSFQETQYF.

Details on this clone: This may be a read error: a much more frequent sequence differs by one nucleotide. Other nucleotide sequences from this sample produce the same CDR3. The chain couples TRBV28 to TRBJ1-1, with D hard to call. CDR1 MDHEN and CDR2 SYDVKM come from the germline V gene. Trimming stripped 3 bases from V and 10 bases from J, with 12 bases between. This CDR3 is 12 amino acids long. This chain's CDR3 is CASSLNRAGAFF. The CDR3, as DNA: TGTGCCAGCAGTTTGAATCGGGCAGGAGCTTTCTTT.

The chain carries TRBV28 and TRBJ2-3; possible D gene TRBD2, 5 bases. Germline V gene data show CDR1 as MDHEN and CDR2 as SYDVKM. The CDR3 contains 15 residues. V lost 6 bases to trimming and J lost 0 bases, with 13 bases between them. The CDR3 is CASRLLAASTDTQYF. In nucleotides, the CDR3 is TGTGCCAGCAGACTGCTAGCAGCTAGCACAGATACGCAGTATTTT.

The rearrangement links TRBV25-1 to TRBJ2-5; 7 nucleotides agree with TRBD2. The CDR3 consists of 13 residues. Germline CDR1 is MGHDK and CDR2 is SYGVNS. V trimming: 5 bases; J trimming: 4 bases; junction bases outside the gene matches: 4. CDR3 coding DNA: TGTGCCAGCAGTTCTCGGGGGGTAGAGACCCAGTACTTC. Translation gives CASSSRGVETQYF.

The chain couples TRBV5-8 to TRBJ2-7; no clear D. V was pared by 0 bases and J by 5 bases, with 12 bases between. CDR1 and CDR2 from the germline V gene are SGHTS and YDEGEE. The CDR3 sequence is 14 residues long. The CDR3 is CASSLANHRDEQYF. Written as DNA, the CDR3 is TGTGCCAGCAGCTTGGCGAACCATCGGGACGAGCAGTACTTC.

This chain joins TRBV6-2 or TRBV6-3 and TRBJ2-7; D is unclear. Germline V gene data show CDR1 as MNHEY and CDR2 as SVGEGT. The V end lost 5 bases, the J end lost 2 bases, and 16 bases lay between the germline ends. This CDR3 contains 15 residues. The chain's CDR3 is CASSIPPELPYEQYF. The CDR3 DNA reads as TGTGCCAGCAGTATCCCGCCGGAGTTGCCCTACGAGCAGTACTTC.

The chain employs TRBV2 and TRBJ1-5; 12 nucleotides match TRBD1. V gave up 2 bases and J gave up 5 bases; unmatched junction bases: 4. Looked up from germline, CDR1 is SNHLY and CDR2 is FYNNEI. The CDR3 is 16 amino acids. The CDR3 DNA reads TGTGCCAGCAGTGAAATGGGACAGGGGGCGCATCAGCCCCAGCATTTT. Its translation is CASSEMGQGAHQPQHF.